Described below is a single T cell receptor (beta chain) sequence and its context. As yet, its antigen is unknown. Treatment defined: oral pan-JAK inhibitor, 5-10 mg twice daily. Alopecia areata patients provided lesional scalp punch biopsies and peripheral blood, both collected for the study. This sample is part of a study of CD8+ T cells in alopecia areata. In the study overall: A 6-month off-drug phase came after tofacitinib, which had lasted 6 to 18 months.

Study outcomes and limitations: An increase in clonality over normal scalp was evident in lesional scalp, especially alopecia totalis/universalis.

Isolated RNA was reverse transcribed into cDNA used as the sequencing template. TCRdb's copy holds only in-frame clones and misses some; the assay was immunoSEQ multiplex PCR. The table lists 4,000 to 5,500 clones, 80% to 95% of them singletons. The TCR comes from a human donor with alopecia areata. The input for sequencing was skin, taken at week 4, from a patient treated with tofacitinib.

The CDR3 nucleotides read TGTGCCAGCAGCTTACTTGGGGTTGATGAGCAGTTCTTC. Translation: CASSLLGVDEQFF. The rearrangement joins TRBV13 to TRBJ2-1, with D uncertain. Trimming pared 2 bases from V and 8 bases from J, leaving 10 bases between. Germline CDR1 and CDR2: PRHDT and FYEKMQ (reference sequence). The CDR3 runs to 13 residues.